Here is one T cell receptor beta chain with its context. Profiling relied on immunoSEQ multiplex PCR, and the TCRdb table lists in-frame clones only, not all of them. The table has 88,000 or so clones, roughly three quarters seen once. The sample is drawn from a study of blood T cell repertoires in COVID-19. Germline V gene sequence: CDR1 SNHLY, CDR2 FYNNEI. Trimming cost V 9 bases and J 1 base, with 12 bases left between them. The CDR3 has 14 amino acids. Sequences were obtained from peripheral blood. This sequence originates from a human donor in a cohort sampled during active COVID-19. The V and J genes are TRBV2 and TRBJ2-2; possible D gene TRBD1, 5 bases. The CDR3 sequence: CARTESRNTGELFF. CDR3 nucleotides: TGTGCCAGGACAGAGTCGCGGAACACCGGGGAGCTGTTTTTT.